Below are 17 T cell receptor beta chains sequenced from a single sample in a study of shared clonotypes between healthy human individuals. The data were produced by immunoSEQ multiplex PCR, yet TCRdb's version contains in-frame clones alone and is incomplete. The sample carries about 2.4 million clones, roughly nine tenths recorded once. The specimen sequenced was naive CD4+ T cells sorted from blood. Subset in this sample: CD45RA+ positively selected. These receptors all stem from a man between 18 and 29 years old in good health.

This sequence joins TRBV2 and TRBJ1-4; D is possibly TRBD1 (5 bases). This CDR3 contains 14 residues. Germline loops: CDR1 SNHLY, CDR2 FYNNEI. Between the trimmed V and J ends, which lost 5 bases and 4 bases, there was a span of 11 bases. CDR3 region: CASSQQDFNEKLFF. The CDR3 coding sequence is TGTGCCAGCAGTCAACAGGATTTTAATGAAAAACTGTTTTTT.

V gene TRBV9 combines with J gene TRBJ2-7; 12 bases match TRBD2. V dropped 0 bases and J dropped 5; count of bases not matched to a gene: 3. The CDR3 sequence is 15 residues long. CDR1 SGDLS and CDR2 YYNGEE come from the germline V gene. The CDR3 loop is CASSVEASGRDEQYF. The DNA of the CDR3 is TGTGCCAGCAGCGTAGAGGCTAGCGGGAGGGACGAGCAGTACTTC. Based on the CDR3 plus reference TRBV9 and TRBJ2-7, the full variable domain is DSGVTQTPKHLITATGQRVTLRCSPRSGDLSVYWYQQSLDQGLQFLIQYYNGEERAKGNILERFSAQQFPDLHSELNLSSLELGDSALYFCASSVEASGRDEQYFGPGTRLTVT.

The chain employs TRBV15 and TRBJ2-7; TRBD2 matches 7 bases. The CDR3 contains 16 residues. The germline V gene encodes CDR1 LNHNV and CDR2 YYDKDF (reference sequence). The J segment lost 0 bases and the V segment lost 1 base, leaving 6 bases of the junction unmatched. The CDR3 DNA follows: TGTGCCACCAGCAGAGGTTCCGCGGGAGCCTCCTACGAGCAGTACTTC. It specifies CATSRGSAGASYEQYF.

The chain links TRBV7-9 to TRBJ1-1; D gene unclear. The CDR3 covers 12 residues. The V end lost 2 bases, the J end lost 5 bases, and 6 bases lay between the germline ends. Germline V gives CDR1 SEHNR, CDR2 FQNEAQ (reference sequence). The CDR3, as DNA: TGTGCCAGCAGCTTATCCGTAACTGAAGCTTTCTTT. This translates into CASSLSVTEAFF.

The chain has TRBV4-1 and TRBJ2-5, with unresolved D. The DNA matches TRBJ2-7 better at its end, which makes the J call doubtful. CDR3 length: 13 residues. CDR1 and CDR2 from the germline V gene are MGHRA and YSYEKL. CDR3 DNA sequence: TGCGCCAGCAGCCTGTCTCCAAGGTACGAGCAGTACTTC. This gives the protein CASSLSPRYEQYF.

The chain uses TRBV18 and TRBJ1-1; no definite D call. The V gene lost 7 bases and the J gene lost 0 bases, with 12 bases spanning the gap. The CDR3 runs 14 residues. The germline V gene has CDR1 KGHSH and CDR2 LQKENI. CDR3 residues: CASLETGLNTEAFF. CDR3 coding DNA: TGTGCCAGCTTGGAAACGGGATTGAACACTGAAGCTTTCTTT.

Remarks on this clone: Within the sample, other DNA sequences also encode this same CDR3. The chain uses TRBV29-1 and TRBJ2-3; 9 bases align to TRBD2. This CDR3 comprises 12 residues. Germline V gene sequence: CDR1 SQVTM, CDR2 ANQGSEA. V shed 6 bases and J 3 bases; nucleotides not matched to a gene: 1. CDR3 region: CSVTSGTDTQYF. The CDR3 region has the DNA TGCAGCGTCACTAGCGGGACAGATACGCAGTATTTT.

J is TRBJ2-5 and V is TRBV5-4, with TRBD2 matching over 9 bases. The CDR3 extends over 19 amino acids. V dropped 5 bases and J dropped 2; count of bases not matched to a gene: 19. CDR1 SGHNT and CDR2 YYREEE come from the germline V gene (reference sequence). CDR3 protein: CASSPSFGRRGGNQETQYF. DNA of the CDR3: TGTGCCAGCAGTCCCAGTTTTGGAAGGCGGGGGGGTAATCAAGAGACCCAGTACTTC.

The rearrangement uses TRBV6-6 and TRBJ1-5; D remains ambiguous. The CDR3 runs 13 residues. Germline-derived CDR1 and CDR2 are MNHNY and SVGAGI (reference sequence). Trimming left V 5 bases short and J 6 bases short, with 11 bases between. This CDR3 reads CASSPARGQPQHF. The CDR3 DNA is TGTGCCAGCAGTCCAGCCCGGGGTCAGCCCCAGCATTTT.

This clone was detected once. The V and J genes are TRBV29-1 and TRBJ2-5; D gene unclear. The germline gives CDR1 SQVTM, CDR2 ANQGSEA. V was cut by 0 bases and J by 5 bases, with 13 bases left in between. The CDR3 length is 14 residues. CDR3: CSVEDRVGWETQYF. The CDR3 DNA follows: TGCAGCGTTGAAGATCGGGTAGGGTGGGAGACCCAGTACTTC.

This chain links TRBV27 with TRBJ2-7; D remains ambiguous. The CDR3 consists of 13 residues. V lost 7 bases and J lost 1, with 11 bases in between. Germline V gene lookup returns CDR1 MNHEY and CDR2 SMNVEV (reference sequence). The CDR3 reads CASKQVPSYEQYF. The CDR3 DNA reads TGTGCCAGCAAGCAGGTACCATCCTACGAGCAGTACTTC.

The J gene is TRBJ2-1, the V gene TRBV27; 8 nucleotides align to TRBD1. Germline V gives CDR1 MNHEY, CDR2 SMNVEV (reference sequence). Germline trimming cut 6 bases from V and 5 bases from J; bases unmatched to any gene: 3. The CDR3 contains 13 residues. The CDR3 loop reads CASRGQGNNEQFF. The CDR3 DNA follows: TGTGCCAGCAGAGGACAGGGAAACAATGAGCAGTTCTTC.

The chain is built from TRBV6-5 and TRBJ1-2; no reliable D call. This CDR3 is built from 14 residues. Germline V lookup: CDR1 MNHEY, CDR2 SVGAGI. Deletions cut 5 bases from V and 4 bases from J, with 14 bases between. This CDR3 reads CASSRTKNGYGYTF. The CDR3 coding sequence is TGTGCCAGCAGTCGTACAAAAAACGGCTATGGCTACACCTTC.

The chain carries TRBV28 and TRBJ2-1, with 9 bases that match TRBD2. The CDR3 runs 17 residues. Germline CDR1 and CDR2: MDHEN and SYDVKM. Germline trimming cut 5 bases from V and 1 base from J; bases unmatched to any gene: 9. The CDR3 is CASSEVSGGFSYNEQFF. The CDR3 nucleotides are TGTGCCAGCAGTGAAGTTAGCGGGGGTTTTTCCTACAATGAGCAGTTCTTC.

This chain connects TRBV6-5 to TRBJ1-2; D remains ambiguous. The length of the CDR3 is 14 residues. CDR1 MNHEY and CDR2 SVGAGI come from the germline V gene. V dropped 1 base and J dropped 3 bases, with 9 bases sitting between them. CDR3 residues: CASSYYTGDYGYTF. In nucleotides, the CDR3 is TGTGCCAGCAGTTACTATACGGGAGACTATGGCTACACCTTC.

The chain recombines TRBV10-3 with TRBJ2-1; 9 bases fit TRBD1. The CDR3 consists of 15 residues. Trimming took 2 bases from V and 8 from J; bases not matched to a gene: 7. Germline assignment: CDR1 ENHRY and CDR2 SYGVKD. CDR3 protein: CAISEPGQGKYEQFF. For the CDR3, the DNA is TGTGCCATCAGTGAGCCGGGACAGGGTAAATATGAGCAGTTCTTC.

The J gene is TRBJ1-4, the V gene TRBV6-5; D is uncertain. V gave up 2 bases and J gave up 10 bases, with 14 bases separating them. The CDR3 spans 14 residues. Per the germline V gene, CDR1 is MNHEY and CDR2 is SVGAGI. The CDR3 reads CASSYGVGSGKLFF. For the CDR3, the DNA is TGTGCCAGCAGTTACGGGGTGGGGTCCGGAAAACTGTTTTTT.